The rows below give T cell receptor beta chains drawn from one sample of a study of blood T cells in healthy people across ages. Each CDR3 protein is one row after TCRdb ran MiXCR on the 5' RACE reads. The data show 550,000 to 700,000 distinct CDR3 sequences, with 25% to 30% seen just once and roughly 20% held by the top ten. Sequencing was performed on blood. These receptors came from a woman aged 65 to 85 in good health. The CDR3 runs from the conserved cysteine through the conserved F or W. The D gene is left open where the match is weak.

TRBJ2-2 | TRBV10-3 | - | CAISELVNTGELFF
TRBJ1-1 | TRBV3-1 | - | CASSSALGSSNTEAFF
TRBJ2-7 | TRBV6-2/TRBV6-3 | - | CASRGKSYEQYF
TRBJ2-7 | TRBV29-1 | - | CSVLKLKGLSYEQYF
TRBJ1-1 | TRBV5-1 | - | CASSLGIRGSGTEAFF
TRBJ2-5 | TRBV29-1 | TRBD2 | CSVGTSGEETQYF
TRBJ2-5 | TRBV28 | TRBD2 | CASSYGRVTQYF
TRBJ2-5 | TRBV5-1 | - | CASSLQRGRSETQYF
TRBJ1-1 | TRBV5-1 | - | CASTEQRGTEAFF
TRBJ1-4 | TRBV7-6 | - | CASSSSAGTKLFF
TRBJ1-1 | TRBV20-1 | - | CSARIPPAEAFF
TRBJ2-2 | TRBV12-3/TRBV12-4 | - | CASSQYTGELFF
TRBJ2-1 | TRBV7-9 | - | CASSTGEGFHNEQFF
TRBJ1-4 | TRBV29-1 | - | CSVMTDFNEKLFF
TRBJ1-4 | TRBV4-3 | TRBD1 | CASSQGVRDRGEKLFF
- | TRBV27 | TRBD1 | CASSSPGTGGFEQYF
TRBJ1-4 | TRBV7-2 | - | CASSLVGTSEKLFF
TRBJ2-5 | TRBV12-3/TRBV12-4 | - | CASSLLASTKETQYF
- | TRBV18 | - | CASSQDGYEQYF
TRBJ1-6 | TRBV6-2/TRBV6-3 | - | CASSRRGSRNSPLHF
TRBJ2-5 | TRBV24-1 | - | CATSDSRGAQETQYF
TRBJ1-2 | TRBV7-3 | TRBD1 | CASSPTRGPGYTF
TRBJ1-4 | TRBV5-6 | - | CASSSLGYSEKLFF
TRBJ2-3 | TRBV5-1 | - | CASSSFASTDTQYF
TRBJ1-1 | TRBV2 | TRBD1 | CASSEGTGGTEAFF
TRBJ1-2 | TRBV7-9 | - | CASSPIGGYTF
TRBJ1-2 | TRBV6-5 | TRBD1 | CASRRGAGGTYGYTF
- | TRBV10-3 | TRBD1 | CAISGQGSYEQYF
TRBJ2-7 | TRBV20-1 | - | CSARETGLSEQYF
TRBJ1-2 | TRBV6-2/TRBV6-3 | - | CASSAYGFHGYTF
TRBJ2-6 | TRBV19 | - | CASSIPVDGSGANVLTF
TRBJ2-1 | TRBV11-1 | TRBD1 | CASSKAGTGNSQRSYNEQFF
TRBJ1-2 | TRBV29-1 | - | CSVEGEWNYGYTF
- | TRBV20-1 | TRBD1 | CSAPGTASYEQYF
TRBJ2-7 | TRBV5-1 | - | CASGTPQSYEQYF
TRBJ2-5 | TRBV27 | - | CASMELTAERKTQYF
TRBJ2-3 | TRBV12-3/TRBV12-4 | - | CASSFPQGSSTDTQYF
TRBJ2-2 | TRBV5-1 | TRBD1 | CVSSLGTDYTGELFF
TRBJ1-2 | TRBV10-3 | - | CATQEGPNYGYTF
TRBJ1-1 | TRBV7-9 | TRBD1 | CASTRITGDTEAFF
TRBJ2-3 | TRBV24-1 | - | CATSSGRRGGDTQYF
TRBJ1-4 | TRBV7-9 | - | CASSFSAGVEKLFF
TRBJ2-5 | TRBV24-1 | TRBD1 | CATSTGGEETQYF
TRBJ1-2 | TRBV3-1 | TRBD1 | CASSRTWTGYDVYGYTF
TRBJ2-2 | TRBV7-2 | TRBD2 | CASSRSGGATTGELFF
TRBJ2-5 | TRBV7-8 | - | CASSLFLGGGETQYF
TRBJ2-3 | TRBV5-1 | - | CASSAPADTQYF
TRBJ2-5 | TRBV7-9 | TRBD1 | CASSSSTGEETQYF
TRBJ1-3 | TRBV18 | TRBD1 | CASSRRGQDSGNTIYF
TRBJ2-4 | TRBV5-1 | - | CASSSGLAKNIQYF
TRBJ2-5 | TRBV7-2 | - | CASSLFPPRLQETQYF
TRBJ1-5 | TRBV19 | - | CASSIGRAGLYQPQHF
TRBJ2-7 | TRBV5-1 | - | CASSLEPTRPYEQYF
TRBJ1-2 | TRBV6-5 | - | CASRSRDYGYTF
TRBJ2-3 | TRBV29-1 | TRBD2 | CSVGLAGTTDTQYF